This section outlines one TCR beta chain sequence together with its context. This record belongs to a study of blood T cell repertoires in COVID-19. Germline CDR1 and CDR2: SNHLY and FYNNEI. J was trimmed by 3 bases and V by 9 bases; bases with no gene match: 7. This CDR3 contains 14 residues. Those who participated ranged in age from roughly 18 to 90 years and resided in about two dozen US areas. Recovery meant two consecutive negative NP/OP PCR tests, professional clearance, or resolved symptoms. Original handling: Reference gene primer amplification yielded estimated nucleated cell counts. Libraries were prepared by immunoSEQ multiplex PCR; TCRdb keeps only in-frame clonotypes and omits some of them. That table gives V, J and clone size, and the DNA gave D and trimming. Among under 450,000 clones listed, around 86% were seen once.

Sample: PBMCs or T cells enriched from blood (not recorded which). This clonotype was sampled from a woman in her 50s who had recovered from COVID-19. The chain employs TRBV2 and TRBJ2-5; 10 bases map to TRBD1. The chain's CDR3 is CARGGTGVKETQYF. For the CDR3, the DNA is TGTGCCAGGGGAGGGACAGGGGTTAAAGAGACCCAGTACTTC.